This TCR beta chain originates from a study of shared clonotypes between healthy human individuals (dated by TCRdb to 2018 to 2020). For context, the study as a whole: Two women and three men aged 18 to 49 years were included in the cohort. For each donor, three plates each were used for CD4 naive and CD4 memory, two plates were used for CD8 naive, and one plate was used for CD8 memory. To estimate repertoire size and how much clonotype sharing occurs between individuals, the study deeply sequenced the blood TCR repertoires of several healthy adults. Libraries were prepared and TCR repertoires were sequenced by different laboratories using diverse techniques, in order to increase sequencing depth and limit assay-specific biases. Leukapheresis yielded between about 0.9 and 8.9 billion PBMCs per donor. What the research found in general, with its limitations: Larger estimated clonotype richness was generally found for naive subsets than for memory subsets. Incomplete sequencing was indicated by rarefaction of sorted-subset datasets, despite the large sequencing depth. Sampling was limited to blood, and TCR repertoires in tissue likely differ from TCR repertoires in blood. Because the study included a small number of donors, the genetic and exposure-history diversity represented was limited. Across several donors, about 5.2% of naive CD4, around 3.5% of naive CD8, 2% to 2.5% of memory CD4, and about 0.4% of memory CD8 clonotypes were shared. Compared with non-shared clonotypes, the clonotypes found in all four sorted-subset donors had higher generation probabilities. Based on pairwise subsampling, the degree of clonotype sharing among donors was expected to be affected by sequencing depth.

About this clone itself: Its antigen is still unknown. No base-level quality is on record; no much larger clone is a single base apart.

Using the deep immunoSEQ assay, TCR CDR3 regions were amplified from genomic DNA by multiplex PCR. Extracted genomic DNA from each cell subset was spread evenly across all wells of several immunoSEQ 96-well plates, with each plate serving as a replicate. Each replicate PCR for sorted subsets received about 0.2 ug genomic DNA, equal to about 29,000 T cell genomes. Purified libraries were measured with a Qubit 3.0 fluorometer, size-checked on a Bioanalyzer 2100, and measured again with the KAPA Library Quantification kit. A separate single-read 150-cycle Illumina NextSeq 550 flow cell was used to sequence each immunoSEQ 96-well plate. In the paper's pipeline: Because the immunoSEQ output included only junctional sequences and no quality scores, the filtering could not be the same as the filtering used for full-length reads. Sequences were annotated with PyIR, a Python wrapper for IgBLAST v1.9, using IMGT germline references to assign V/J genes and CDR3. Reads with weak V/J assignments (E-value above 1e-6), missing CDR3, stop codons, out-of-frame junctions, or ambiguous translated residues were removed. V3J clonotypes were defined by identical inferred V gene, J gene, and CDR3 amino acid sequence. Percentage overlap between repertoires was computed as shared unique clonotypes divided by the size of the smaller repertoire. RTK rarefaction, the Chao1 estimator, and Recon v2.1 estimates of unobserved clonotypes were used to assess repertoire richness. OLGA was used to compute generation probabilities for all TCRbeta clonotypes that the gDNA method yielded from a few donors. Here the immuneACCESS table is served through TCRdb, limited to in-frame sequences with V and J called. Missing clones are a known gap in these copies; in checked studies unresolved V genes cover under half, and the rest lacks a known reason. The DNA was the basis for D and trimming; V, J and clone size are from that table. The sample has fewer than 1.8 million clones on record, 98% of them singletons. The ten largest clones add up to around 0.33% of the sample.

The donors were healthy, HIV-negative adults with no recently reported acute infections or vaccinations. Only Caucasian adults living in Nashville, Tennessee, USA were represented among the donors. CD4+ T cells were enriched by magnetic negative selection; naive cells were then positively selected on CD45RA, and the negative fraction formed the memory subset. Blood was obtained by leukapheresis, after which PBMCs were separated by Ficoll-Histopaque density gradient centrifugation and cryopreserved in liquid nitrogen vapor phase. Purity and quantity of every magnetically sorted T cell population were checked by analytical flow cytometry. Each sorted fraction had its genomic DNA isolated and then quantified by UV absorbance on a Nanodrop 2000c. V trim: 4 bases; J trim: 2 bases; unmatched bases: 4. Via the germline V gene, CDR1 is SGHRS and CDR2 YFSETQ. Including cysteine and phenylalanine, the CDR3 has 14 amino acids. Just the 42-base CDR3 DNA is kept, in frame starting at base 1.

The receptor's source is a man between 25 and 39 years old in good health. Sequencing was carried out using naive CD4+ T cells sorted from blood. According to the study, the label for this sample's cell subset or site signals: CD45RA+ positively selected. The rearrangement combines TRBV5-1 with TRBJ2-3, with 7 middle bases fitting TRBD1. The nucleotide sequence reads TGCGCCAGCAGCCCGACAGGGATCACAGATACGCAGTATTTT. Protein translation: CASSPTGITDTQYF.